The subject of this entry is one T cell receptor beta chain. Antigen: not known. The sample is drawn from a study of T cells after yellow fever vaccination. TCRdb ran MiXCR on the 5' RACE reads and lists one entry per CDR3 protein. The sample consists of about 580,000 distinct CDR3 sequences, approximately 16% of them appearing once. Overall study findings and caveats: Some clonotypes, a small share, were shared between CD4 and CD8 compartments.

Trimming pared 1 base from V and 4 bases from J, leaving 23 bases between. This CDR3 spans 19 amino acids. Germline V gene sequence: CDR1 SGHVS, CDR2 FNYEAQ. This TCR derives from a man aged 18 to 29 who received the YFV17D yellow fever vaccine. Sequences were derived from PBMCs, sampled 5 days after the first yellow fever vaccination. The gene calls are TRBV7-6 and TRBJ2-1; TRBD1 is a possible D gene (5 bases). The chain's CDR3 is CASSLDHGTGQAAYNEQFF. CDR3 bases: TGTGCCAGCAGCTTAGACCATGGCACAGGCCAGGCGGCGTACAATGAGCAGTTCTTC.